Listed here is a single T cell receptor beta chain. What this receptor recognizes is not known. Per-base quality was not reported, and no clone a single base away is much larger than it. Library creation used the immunoSEQ multiplex PCR assay. RNA was extracted from all samples and reverse transcribed into cDNA, which served as template for TCR sequencing. First-strand cDNA was synthesized using SuperScript III with a 2:1 mix of oligo-dT and random hexamers. A synthetic immune receptor repertoire was used to measure amplification bias, and any remaining bias was corrected computationally. On the authors' methods: Raw reads were preprocessed to remove errors, and CDR3 was defined according to IMGT conventions as the region from the conserved cysteine to phenylalanine. Clonality was computed by normalizing Shannon entropy by log2 of the number of productive unique TCRs and subtracting the result from 1. Whether each scalp clone was CD4 or CD8 was inferred by checking scalp TCRbeta sequences against the CD4 and CD8 repertoires from sorted blood. TCRdb provides this immuneACCESS table in a form limited to in-frame rearrangements. Some clones are lacking; in checked studies, under half of them reflect an unresolved V gene, and why the rest are absent is not known. V, J and clone size reflect that table, while D and trimming were determined from the DNA. The sample contains under 350,000 clones, 58% of them found a single time. The ten biggest clones cover around 1.8% of the sample.

The data stem from a study of CD8+ T cells in alopecia areata (dated by TCRdb to 2016 to 2019). Background for the entire study: Treated patients were enrolled in an open-label pilot trial of oral tofacitinib, 5 to 10 mg twice daily, for moderate-to-severe alopecia areata. TCRbeta CDR3 regions were amplified by immunoSEQ multiplex PCR with 35 Vbeta forward and 13 Jbeta reverse primers. In both human patients and the C3H/HeJ mouse model, the study applied high-throughput TCRbeta sequencing to look at T cell clonal expansion in alopecia areata. Scalp clonality was compared across normal scalp (n=4), patchy alopecia areata scalp (n=8), and alopecia totalis/universalis scalp (n=8). Patients received tofacitinib for 6 to 18 months and were then followed off drug for 6 months to check for delayed response and recurrence. The SALT score, which quantifies the percentage of affected scalp surface area, was used to measure disease severity in treated patients. RNA came from the PAXgene miRNA kit for fixed scalp, the miRNeasy kit for PBMCs, and the RNeasy kit for mouse skin. Human TCRbeta sequencing covered scalp tissue and sorted CD4+ and CD8+ peripheral blood T cells from patchy and totalis/universalis alopecia areata patients and healthy controls. Tofacitinib-treated patients had biopsies at baseline and at 4 and 24 weeks of treatment, with a later scalp biopsy in several patients.

The time point label, read with the paper, signifies: roughly 26 weeks on oral tofacitinib. Explained via the paper, the treatment or condition label denotes: oral pan-JAK inhibitor, 5-10 mg twice daily. From alopecia areata patients, peripheral blood was collected along with lesional scalp punch biopsies. PBMCs were isolated by density centrifugation and stained for CD3, CD4 and CD8, after which CD4+ and CD8+ T cells were sorted on a FACSAria. On the study overall, not on this receptor specifically: Compared with mice, TCR sequences shared between patients were less clear, possibly partly because of HLA diversity across the patient population. Scalp clonality and the number of expanded CD8+ clones among the top 100 scalp clones were significantly decreased by tofacitinib. Many expanded lesional clones persisted in scalp and blood during tofacitinib treatment, which may partly explain relapse after stopping treatment. Unlike mouse skin, which is dominated by gammadelta T cells, normal human skin has resident alphabeta T cells that are also sequenced, and this complicates analysis of the scalp TCR repertoire. Lesional scalp, especially in alopecia totalis/universalis, showed higher clonality and more expanded CD8+ clones than normal scalp, suggesting antigenic drive. Because the treated cohort was small and had only one nonresponder, larger studies are needed to examine links between baseline CD8+ expansion and response.

The CDR3 covers 14 residues, taking in both the cysteine and the phenylalanine. The sequence is cut down to CDR3 DNA, 42 bases in frame from base 1. V loses 5 bases at its end and J loses 9 bases; junction bases beyond the gene matches: 5. From a lookup of the germline V gene, CDR1 and CDR2 are SGHVS and FQNEAQ. The V and J segments used are TRBV7-8 and TRBJ1-6; 9 central bases correspond to TRBD1. The sequencing used CD4+ T cells sorted from blood, collected at week 24, from a patient treated with tofacitinib. This receptor was taken from a human donor with alopecia areata. The CDR3 protein sequence reads: CASSVGQGSSPLHF. The nucleotide sequence is TGTGCCAGCAGCGTCGGACAGGGGAGTTCACCCCTCCACTTT.